This is a list of T cell receptor beta chains from one sample in a study of OX40 agonist ivuxolimab in advanced cancers. Assay used: immunoSEQ multiplex PCR; TCRdb lists only in-frame clones, some missing. The repertoire holds about 79,000 clones, with about 90% as singletons. Here the sequenced sample was CD4+ or CD8+ T cells sorted from blood, taken in a trial of the OX40 agonist ivuxolimab. All receptors derive from an adult with an advanced solid tumor such as melanoma, head and neck, liver or kidney cancer. Both conserved end residues are part of each CDR3. The order of the fields is clone size, J gene, CDR3 length, D gene, V gene, CDR3 DNA, CDR3 protein. The D gene is left open where the match is weak. Some rows mark clone size as missing; the rest say once, few, many or name a class of expanded clone.

>-|TRBJ2-1|13|-|TRBV7-9
TGTGCCAGCAGCACGGGACCCCCCGCCAGGCAGTTCTTC
CASSTGPPARQFF
>-|TRBJ1-4|15|TRBD1|TRBV5-1
TGCGCCAGCAGCTTGACAGGGGCCGCTAATGAAAAACTGTTTTTT
CASSLTGAANEKLFF
>-|TRBJ2-7|13|-|TRBV7-2
TGTGCCAGCAGCTTAGTTGCAGAGGGGGAGCAGTACTTC
CASSLVAEGEQYF
>-|TRBJ2-7|15|TRBD1|TRBV5-4
TGTGCCAGCAGCCGACGACAGGGTGGCCCCTACGAGCAGTACTTC
CASSRRQGGPYEQYF
>-|TRBJ1-5|16|TRBD1|TRBV30
TGTGCCTGGAGTCCAGGGGGACAGGGGGGGAATCAGCCCCAGCATTTT
CAWSPGGQGGNQPQHF
>-|TRBJ2-3|14|-|TRBV5-6
TGTGCCAGCAGCGGGGCCGGCAGGCCAGATACGCAGTATTTT
CASSGAGRPDTQYF
>-|TRBJ2-1|16|-|TRBV5-4
TGTGCCAGCAGCTTAGGGGGGGCTTGGACCTACAATGAGCAGTTCTTC
CASSLGGAWTYNEQFF
>-|TRBJ1-3|15|-|TRBV30
TGTGCCCGGGCAGAACGGGGGCGCTTTGGAAACACCATATATTTT
CARAERGRFGNTIYF
>once|TRBJ2-7|16|-|TRBV11-2
TGTGCCAGCAGCACGCTGATGGGCCCTCGGATCTACGAGCAGTACTTC
CASSTLMGPRIYEQYF
>-|TRBJ1-1|14|-|TRBV5-1
TGCGCCAGCAGCTCCCAGGTCGAGAGGACTGAAGCTTTCTTT
CASSSQVERTEAFF
>-|TRBJ1-5|13|-|TRBV6-4
TGTGCCAGCACAGGCAGGGCAGGACAGCCCCAGCATTTT
CASTGRAGQPQHF
>once|TRBJ2-2|13|-|TRBV19
TGTGCCACCCGGGACCTCAACCGCCGGGAGCTGTTTTTT
CATRDLNRRELFF
>-|TRBJ1-5|14|-|TRBV7-3
TGTGCCAGCCCGGGGGGTCGGAGCAATCAGCCCCAGCATTTT
CASPGGRSNQPQHF
>-|TRBJ2-2|15|TRBD2|TRBV30
TGTGCCTGTTACGGCGGGAGGGCCCTGGGCGGGGAGCTGTTTTTT
CACYGGRALGGELFF
>-|TRBJ2-1|12|-|TRBV7-2
TGTGCCAGCAGCTTAGCGCCGCCGGAGCAGTTCTTC
CASSLAPPEQFF
>-|TRBJ2-7|15|-|TRBV6-5
TGTGCCAGCACCAAGGGCCCTCGTCCAGTCGACGAGCAGTACTTC
CASTKGPRPVDEQYF
>-|TRBJ2-5|18|TRBD2|TRBV19
TGTGCCAGTGCCGCGGGGGGGTCGGGACGTCCCCCCCAAGAGACCCAGTACTTC
CASAAGGSGRPPQETQYF
>-|TRBJ2-5|14|-|TRBV5-4
TGTGCCAGCAGCCAGTGGGGAAAACAAGAGACCCAGTACTTC
CASSQWGKQETQYF
>-|TRBJ2-3|14|-|TRBV19
TGTGCCAGTAGTATAACAGGGTGGACAGATACGCAGTATTTT
CASSITGWTDTQYF
>-|TRBJ2-1|13|-|TRBV7-3
TGTGCCAGCAGCTTAACCTCTAACAATGAGCAGTTCTTC
CASSLTSNNEQFF
>-|TRBJ2-2|17|TRBD1|TRBV14
TGTGCCAGCAGCCAAGTCATTTACAGGGGGCCCCCCGGGGAGCTGTTTTTT
CASSQVIYRGPPGELFF
>-|TRBJ2-3|14|TRBD2|TRBV30
TGTGCCTGGGCCGGGACTAGCGTATCAGATACGCAGTATTTT
CAWAGTSVSDTQYF